Below, 27 T cell receptor beta chains from the same sample are listed, as sequenced in a study of blood T cell repertoires in COVID-19. Produced via immunoSEQ multiplex PCR; TCRdb's table is partial and in-frame only. Of nearly 350,000 clones listed, around 90% were seen once; the top ten hold less than 3.5%. Sequenced input: peripheral blood. These TCRs come from a woman under 30 who had recovered from COVID-19.

The chain joins TRBV11-3 to TRBJ2-5; 9 positions agree with TRBD2. The CDR3 spans 17 residues. Germline CDR1 reads SGHNT; CDR2 reads YENEEA. The ends lost 2 bases at V and 5 bases at J; junction bases unmatched: 12. CDR3 sequence: CASSLRLAGGLGETQYF. CDR3 in DNA: TGTGCCAGCAGCTTACGACTGGCGGGAGGGTTGGGCGAGACCCAGTACTTC.

This rearrangement joins TRBV6-6 to TRBJ2-1; TRBD2 aligns across 13 bases. This CDR3 has 14 amino acids. Unmatched junction bases numbered 1, after V lost 6 bases and J lost 5 bases. Per germline, CDR1 MNHNY and CDR2 SVGAGI (reference sequence). The CDR3 protein is CASRGTSGNNEQFF. The DNA of the CDR3 is TGTGCCAGCAGGGGGACTAGCGGGAACAATGAGCAGTTCTTC.

This chain links TRBV9 with TRBJ2-3; D is perhaps TRBD2 (5 bases). CDR1 SGDLS and CDR2 YYNGEE come from the germline V gene. V was cut by 0 bases and J by 2 bases, with 22 bases left in between. This CDR3 is built from 19 residues. CDR3 coding DNA: TGTGCCAGCAGCGTAGAGTCAGCGGTAGCCGATAGTTCCACAGATACGCAGTATTTT. It encodes CASSVESAVADSSTDTQYF. Full variable domain (outside the CDR3, taken from reference TRBV9 and TRBJ2-3): DSGVTQTPKHLITATGQRVTLRCSPRSGDLSVYWYQQSLDQGLQFLIQYYNGEERAKGNILERFSAQQFPDLHSELNLSSLELGDSALYFCASSVESAVADSSTDTQYFGPGTRLTVL.

In DNA form, the CDR3 reads TGTGCCAGCCGCGCAGGACAGGGCTACGAGCAGTACGTC. As protein: CASRAGQGYEQYV. V is TRBV6-5 and J is TRBJ2-7, with 8 bases identical to TRBD1. Germline V gene lookup returns CDR1 MNHEY and CDR2 SVGAGI. Trimming took 8 bases from V and 3 from J; bases not matched to a gene: 6. This CDR3 contains 13 residues.

J is TRBJ1-2 and V is TRBV3-1 (or the pseudogene TRBV3-2); the match to TRBD1 covers 10 bases. Looked up from germline, CDR1 is LGHDT and CDR2 is YNNKEL (reference sequence). V shed 5 bases and J 8 bases; nucleotides not matched to a gene: 5. CDR3 size: 13 residues. In DNA form, the CDR3 reads TGTGCCAGCAGCTTTGGGACAGGGGAAGGCTACACCTTC. Translated, it gives CASSFGTGEGYTF.

CDR3 sequence reads: CASSLPTGDTEAFF. For the CDR3, the DNA is TGTGCCAGCAGCCTACCGACAGGGGACACTGAAGCTTTCTTT. The chain uses TRBV14 and TRBJ1-1; TRBD1 matches at 8 bases. Germline V gene lookup returns CDR1 SGHDN and CDR2 FVKESK. Trimming at V came to 4 bases and at J to 3 bases, leaving 4 bases not matched to a gene. The CDR3 runs to 14 residues.

This chain connects TRBV29-1 to TRBJ1-1; 7 bases are shared with TRBD1. Losses at the gene ends were 5 bases for V and 2 bases for J; bases not matched to a gene: 5. CDR1 and CDR2 (germline): SQVTM, ANQGSEA. The CDR3 contains 13 residues. In DNA form, the CDR3 reads TGCAGCGTTATGACAGGGCTCAACACTGAAGCTTTCTTT. Translating it yields CSVMTGLNTEAFF.

The J gene is TRBJ1-5, the V gene TRBV9; D gene ambiguous. Trimming took off 2 bases at V and 0 bases at J, with 9 bases between the two ends. From germline, CDR1 is SGDLS and CDR2 YYNGEE. The CDR3 length is 15 residues. Here the CDR3 DNA reads TGTGCCAGCAGCGTGGCGGGTCATAGCAATCAGCCCCAGCATTTT. This sequence encodes CASSVAGHSNQPQHF.

The chain joins TRBV5-6 to TRBJ1-5; maybe TRBD1 (5 bases). V was shortened by 2 bases and J by 7 bases, with 13 bases between the two germline ends. Germline lookup yields CDR1 SGHDT and CDR2 YYEEEE. The CDR3 loop spans 14 amino acids. The CDR3 DNA reads as TGTGCCAGCAGCTTTCGGCAGGGCTGGCAGCCCCAGCATTTT. Translating it yields CASSFRQGWQPQHF.

The chain recombines TRBV20-1 with TRBJ2-3; D perhaps matches TRBD2 (5 bases). CDR1 DFQATT and CDR2 SNEGSKA come from the germline V gene (reference sequence). Trimming cost V 3 bases and J 1 base, with 8 bases left between them. CDR3 length: 13 residues. CDR3 in amino acids: CSASWRGTDTQYF. In DNA, the CDR3 is TGCAGTGCTAGTTGGCGGGGCACAGATACGCAGTATTTT.

Comments on this clone: This is likely a read error, given that the CDR3 carries no conserved phenylalanine or tryptophan at its end. It is unclear where the CDR3 begins or ends on the DNA, so no DNA is shown, and the CDR3 is as TCRdb lists it. The chain is built from TRBV28 and TRBJ1-1; TRBD1 reflects the table's D call only, with no check against the DNA. CDR1 MDHEN and CDR2 SYDVKM come from the germline V gene. Ends included, the CDR3 has 14 residues. Here the CDR3 reads CASSPPVSDSIPTI.

V and J are TRBV5-8 and TRBJ2-7; D remains unclear. Germline assignment: CDR1 SGHTS and CDR2 YDEGEE. The CDR3 runs to 14 residues. Trimming removed 3 bases at V and 6 bases at J, with 16 bases between. CDR3 DNA sequence: TGTGCCAGCAGCTACTCCCCAGGCACCCTCGAGCAGTACGTC. It codes for CASSYSPGTLEQYV.

V and J are TRBV9 and TRBJ2-1; 9 bases align to TRBD1. Losses at the gene ends were 3 bases for V and 1 base for J; bases not matched to a gene: 2. Germline V gene data show CDR1 as SGDLS and CDR2 as YYNGEE. The CDR3 contains 15 residues. The CDR3 region is CASSDGTGSYNEQFF. The CDR3 nucleotides are TGTGCCAGCAGCGATGGGACAGGGTCCTACAATGAGCAGTTCTTC.

The gene calls are TRBV11-3 and TRBJ2-4; 7 nucleotides match TRBD1. The CDR3 runs to 16 residues. The germline CDR1 and CDR2 sequences are SGHNT and YENEEA. Unmatched junction bases numbered 4, after V lost 0 bases and J lost 2 bases. CDR3 amino acids: CASSLEGGGSKNIQYF. The CDR3 bases are TGTGCCAGCAGCTTAGAAGGGGGCGGGTCCAAAAACATTCAGTACTTC.

This sequence joins TRBV19 and TRBJ2-1; D ambiguous. The CDR3 has 14 amino acids. Germline lookup yields CDR1 LNHDA and CDR2 SQIVND (reference sequence). V shed 5 bases and J shed 0 bases, with 8 bases lying between them. CDR3 sequence: CASSVGSSYNEQFF. Written as DNA, the CDR3 is TGTGCCAGTAGTGTCGGTAGCTCCTACAATGAGCAGTTCTTC.

CDR3 residues: CASSDYASTDTQYF. The CDR3 DNA reads as TGTGCCAGTAGTGACTACGCCAGCACAGATACGCAGTATTTT. This rearrangement joins TRBV19 to TRBJ2-3, with D possibly being TRBD2 (5 bases). Trimming removed 5 bases from V and 0 bases from J, with 9 bases in between. Germline values: CDR1 LNHDA, CDR2 SQIVND (reference sequence). The CDR3 contains 14 residues.

The V call is TRBV5-1, the J call TRBJ1-3; D is perhaps TRBD1 (6 bases). Deletions cut 0 bases from V and 4 bases from J, with 8 bases between. The CDR3 runs to 14 residues. The germline V gene has CDR1 SGHRS and CDR2 YFSETQ. The CDR3 DNA follows: TGCGCCAGCAGCTTGGTAGGGGGAGGAAACACCATATATTTT. Residues: CASSLVGGGNTIYF.

This chain connects TRBV10-1 to TRBJ1-4, with D possibly being TRBD1 (6 bases). Germline CDR1 is WNHNN and CDR2 is SYGVQD (reference sequence). Trimming removed 2 bases from V and 10 bases from J, with 11 bases in between. CDR3 length: 13 residues. The CDR3 sequence is CASSEAQGRKLFF. The CDR3 DNA sequence: TGCGCCAGCAGTGAGGCCCAGGGGCGAAAACTGTTTTTT.

V usage is TRBV28 and J usage is TRBJ1-3; no definite D call. With 6 bases removed from V and 11 bases from J, the gap between germline ends came to 11 bases. CDR3 length equals 11 residues. CDR1 MDHEN and CDR2 SYDVKM come from the germline V gene. The CDR3 reads CASSQHKSIYF. The CDR3 coding sequence is TGTGCCAGCAGCCAACATAAGTCCATATATTTT.

This chain uses TRBV4-3 with TRBJ1-4; D is unresolved. Germline V CDR1 and CDR2: LGHNA, YSLEER. The CDR3 extends over 15 amino acids. V was shortened by 1 base and J by 3 bases, with 9 bases between the two germline ends. The CDR3 nucleotides read TGCGCCAGCAGCCAAGTTGTCGGAGCTAATGAAAAACTGTTTTTT. Protein: CASSQVVGANEKLFF.

J is TRBJ1-6 and V is TRBV6-5; D remains unclear. There are 15 residues in the CDR3. With 6 bases removed from V and 6 bases from J, the gap between germline ends came to 15 bases. The V gene's germline CDR1 is MNHEY and CDR2 SVGAGI. CDR3 nucleotide sequence: TGTGCCAGCAGCCAAACGCGAGGTGGTAATTCACCCCTCCACTTT. Translated, it gives CASSQTRGGNSPLHF.

The chain employs TRBV19 and TRBJ2-5; TRBD2 matches at 8 bases. The germline V gene encodes CDR1 LNHDA and CDR2 SQIVND (reference sequence). V gave up 2 bases and J gave up 4 bases; unmatched junction bases: 6. There are 15 residues in the CDR3. The CDR3 spells CASSITSGGGETQYF. In DNA form, the CDR3 reads TGTGCCAGTAGTATAACTAGCGGAGGGGGAGAGACCCAGTACTTC.

V usage is TRBV7-9 and J usage is TRBJ1-6, with TRBD1 as a possible D gene (5 bases). Trimming stripped 3 bases from V and 0 bases from J, with 15 bases between. Germline values: CDR1 SEHNR, CDR2 FQNEAQ (reference sequence). There are 18 residues in the CDR3. Written as DNA, the CDR3 is TGTGCCAGCAGCTTCTACCTCGGGGGGAGCTCCTATAATTCACCCCTCCACTTT. Amino acids: CASSFYLGGSSYNSPLHF.

The V gene is TRBV27, the J gene TRBJ2-2, with a possible D match to TRBD2 (5 bases). The CDR3 sequence is 17 residues long. The ends were cut back, 2 bases at V and 5 bases at J, with 18 bases in the middle. Germline CDR1 is MNHEY and CDR2 is SMNVEV (reference sequence). CDR3 nucleotide sequence: TGTGCCAGCAGTTTACCAAAGCGCGGAGGATGGACCGGGGAGCTGTTTTTT. Residues: CASSLPKRGGWTGELFF.

The chain links TRBV19 to TRBJ1-5; D is uncertain. This CDR3 is 13 amino acids long. The germline gives CDR1 LNHDA, CDR2 SQIVND (reference sequence). V shed 2 bases and J shed 3 bases, with 5 bases lying between them. CDR3 residues: CASSILPNQPQHF. CDR3 DNA: TGTGCCAGTAGTATACTCCCCAATCAGCCCCAGCATTTT. Full variable domain (remainder filled in from reference TRBV19 and TRBJ1-5): DGGITQSPKYLFRKEGQNVTLSCEQNLNHDAMYWYRQDPGQGLRLIYYSQIVNDFQKGDIAEGYSVSREKKESFPLTVTSAQKNPTAFYLCASSILPNQPQHFGDGTRLSIL.

V usage is TRBV14 and J usage is TRBJ1-2, with TRBD1 as a possible D gene (5 bases). V lost 6 bases, J lost 7 bases, and 15 bases lay in between. Germline CDR1 reads SGHDN; CDR2 reads FVKESK. CDR3 length: 13 residues. CDR3 nucleotides: TGTGCCAGCAGTTTAAGCAACAGGCTTGGCTACACCTTC. Its protein is CASSLSNRLGYTF.

The rearrangement joins TRBV11-3 to TRBJ1-3; D is ambiguous. Trimming shortened V by 1 base and J by 3 bases, and 7 bases separated the two germline ends. The germline V gene has CDR1 SGHNT and CDR2 YENEEA. The CDR3 covers 14 residues. In nucleotides, the CDR3 is TGTGCCAGCAGCTTAGTTGGCGGTGGAAACACCATATATTTT. Translating gives CASSLVGGGNTIYF.